The clone carrying this TCR beta chain has a count of ten or more. The antigen remains undetermined. The sample belongs to a study of identical twins. Study-level results: Among out-of-frame alpha sequences shared by twins, low generation probability occurred in excess. Cord blood's abundant beta clonotypes had fewer insertions, unlike memory repertoires.

TCRdb called the 5' RACE reads again in MiXCR, with one record for every CDR3 protein. The table records approximately 220,000 distinct CDR3 sequences, less than 8% of them present only once. The CDR3 is 15 amino acids. V shed 8 bases, J shed 4 bases, and the junction held 10 bases outside the gene matches. The germline V gene has CDR1 MNHEY and CDR2 SMNVEV (reference sequence). The sample was also linked to a second study, of yellow fever vaccine responses in identical twins.

The sequenced sample was memory (CD45RO+) T cells sorted from blood. This receptor was identified in a woman under 30 in good health. The chain couples TRBV27 to TRBJ1-1; TRBD1 agrees at 10 bases. The CDR3 here is CASGRKTGGRTEAFF. The CDR3, as DNA: TGTGCCAGCGGACGTAAGACAGGGGGCCGCACTGAAGCTTTCTTT.